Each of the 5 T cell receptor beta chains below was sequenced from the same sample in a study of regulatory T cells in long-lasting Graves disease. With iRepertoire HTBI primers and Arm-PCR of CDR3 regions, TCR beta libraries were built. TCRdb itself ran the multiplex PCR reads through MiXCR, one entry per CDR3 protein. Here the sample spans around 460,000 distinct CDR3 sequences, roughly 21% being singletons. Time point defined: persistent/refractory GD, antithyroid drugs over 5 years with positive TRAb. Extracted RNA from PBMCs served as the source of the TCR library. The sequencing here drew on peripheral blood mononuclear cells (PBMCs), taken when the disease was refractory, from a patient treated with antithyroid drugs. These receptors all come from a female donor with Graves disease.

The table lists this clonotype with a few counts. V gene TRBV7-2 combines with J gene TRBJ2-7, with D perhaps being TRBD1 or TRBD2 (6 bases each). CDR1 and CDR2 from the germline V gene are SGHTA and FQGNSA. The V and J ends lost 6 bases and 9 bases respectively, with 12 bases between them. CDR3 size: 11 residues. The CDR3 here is CASSPGGGQYF. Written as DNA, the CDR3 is TGTGCCAGCAGTCCCGGAGGGGGGCAGTACTTC.

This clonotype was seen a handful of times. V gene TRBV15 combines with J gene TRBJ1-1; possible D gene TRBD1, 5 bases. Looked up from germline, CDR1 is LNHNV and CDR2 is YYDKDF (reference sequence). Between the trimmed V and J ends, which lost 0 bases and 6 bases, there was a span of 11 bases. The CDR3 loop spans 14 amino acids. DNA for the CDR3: TGTGCCACCAGCAGAGATCGGGGGGAGGCTGAAGCTTTCTTT. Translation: CATSRDRGEAEAFF.

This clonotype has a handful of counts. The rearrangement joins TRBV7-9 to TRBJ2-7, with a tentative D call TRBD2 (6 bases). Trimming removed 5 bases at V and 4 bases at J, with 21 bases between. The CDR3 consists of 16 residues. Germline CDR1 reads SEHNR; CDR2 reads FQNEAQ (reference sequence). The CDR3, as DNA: TGTGCCAGCAGCCGACGGGTATCGGGGGACCGGTACGAGCAGTACTTC. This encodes CASSRRVSGDRYEQYF. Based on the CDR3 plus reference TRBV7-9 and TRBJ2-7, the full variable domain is DTGVSQNPRHKITKRGQNVTFRCDPISEHNRLYWYRQTLGQGPEFLTYFQNEAQLEKSRLLSDRFSAERPKGSFSTLEIQRTEQGDSAMYLCASSRRVSGDRYEQYFGPGTRLTVT.

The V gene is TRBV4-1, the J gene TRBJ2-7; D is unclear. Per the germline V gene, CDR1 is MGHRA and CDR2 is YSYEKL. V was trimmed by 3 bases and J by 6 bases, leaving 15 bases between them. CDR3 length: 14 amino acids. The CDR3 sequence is CASSHGQMVGEQYF. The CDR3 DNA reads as TGCGCCAGCAGCCATGGCCAAATGGTGGGCGAGCAGTACTTC.

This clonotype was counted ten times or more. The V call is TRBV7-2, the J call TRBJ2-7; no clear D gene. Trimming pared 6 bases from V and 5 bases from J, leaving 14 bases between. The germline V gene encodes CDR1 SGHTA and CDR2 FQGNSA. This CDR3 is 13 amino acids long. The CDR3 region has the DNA TGTGCCAGCAGTCTAGGGTCCCCAGACGAGCAGTACTTC. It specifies CASSLGSPDEQYF. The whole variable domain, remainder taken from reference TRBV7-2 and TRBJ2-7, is GAGVSQSPSNKVTEKGKDVELRCDPISGHTALYWYRQSLGQGLEFLIYFQGNSAPDKSGLPSDRFSAERTGGSVSTLTIQRTQQEDSAVYLCASSLGSPDEQYFGPGTRLTVT.